The source of this T cell receptor beta chain is a study of OX40 agonist ivuxolimab in advanced cancers. Regarding the study as a whole: More expanded clones were seen, on average, in CD8+ T cells than in CD4+.

This table comes from immunoSEQ multiplex PCR, and its TCRdb copy is limited to in-frame clones, with some not included. The data contain tens of thousands of clones, roughly 80% of them singletons. Regarding this clone: The antigen is unknown.

Patients had blood sampled at baseline and again on cycle 4 day 1 and cycle 7 day 1. The CDR3 runs 14 residues. With 3 bases removed from V and 3 bases from J, the gap between germline ends came to 14 bases. CDR1 and CDR2 (germline): SQVTM, ANQGSEA. The specimen was CD4+ or CD8+ T cells sorted from blood, collected in a trial of the OX40 agonist ivuxolimab. The chain recombines TRBV29-1 with TRBJ1-1, with D uncertain. This clonotype originated in an adult with an advanced solid tumor such as melanoma, head and neck, liver or kidney cancer. CDR3 sequence (DNA): TGCAGCGTTGAGGAACGAGCGGCCTACACTGAAGCTTTCTTT. Its translation is CSVEERAAYTEAFF.